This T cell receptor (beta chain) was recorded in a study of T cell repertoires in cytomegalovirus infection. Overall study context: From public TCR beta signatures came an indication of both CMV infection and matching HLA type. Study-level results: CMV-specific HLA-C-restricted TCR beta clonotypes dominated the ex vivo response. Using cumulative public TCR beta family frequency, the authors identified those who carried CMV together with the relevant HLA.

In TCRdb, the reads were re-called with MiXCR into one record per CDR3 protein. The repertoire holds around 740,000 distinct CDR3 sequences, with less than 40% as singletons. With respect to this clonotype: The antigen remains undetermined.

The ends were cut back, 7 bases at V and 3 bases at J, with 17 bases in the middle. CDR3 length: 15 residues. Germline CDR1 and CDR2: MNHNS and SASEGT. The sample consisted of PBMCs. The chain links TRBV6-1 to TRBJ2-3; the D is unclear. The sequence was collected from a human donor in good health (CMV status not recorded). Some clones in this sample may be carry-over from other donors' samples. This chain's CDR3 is CASTSDGRTTDTQYF. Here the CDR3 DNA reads TGTGCCAGCACCTCTGATGGACGTACTACAGATACGCAGTATTTT.